This T cell receptor beta chain was recovered during a study of T cell responses to AZD1222 COVID-19 vaccine. Study-wide results and limits: Repertoires were collected only later (after the peak T cell response had occurred). After two AZD1222 doses, spike-specific TCR breadth and depth rose versus day 0.

This CDR3 has 13 amino acids. Germline CDR1 is MDHEN and CDR2 is SYDVKM. V lost 3 bases and J 4 bases, leaving 7 bases between the germline ends. A note on this clone: Its antigen remains unknown.

TCRdb keeps only in-frame clones here, not all; method: immunoSEQ multiplex PCR. This table holds roughly 140,000 clones, over 80% found once. This chain connects TRBV28 to TRBJ1-5, with D unresolved. The sequences come from peripheral blood, collected on day 0 of MenACWY control vaccination. The TCR originated in an adult in good health. The CDR3 nucleotides read TGTGCCAGCAGTTTGGGGATAAATCAGCCCCAGCATTTT. Protein product: CASSLGINQPQHF.